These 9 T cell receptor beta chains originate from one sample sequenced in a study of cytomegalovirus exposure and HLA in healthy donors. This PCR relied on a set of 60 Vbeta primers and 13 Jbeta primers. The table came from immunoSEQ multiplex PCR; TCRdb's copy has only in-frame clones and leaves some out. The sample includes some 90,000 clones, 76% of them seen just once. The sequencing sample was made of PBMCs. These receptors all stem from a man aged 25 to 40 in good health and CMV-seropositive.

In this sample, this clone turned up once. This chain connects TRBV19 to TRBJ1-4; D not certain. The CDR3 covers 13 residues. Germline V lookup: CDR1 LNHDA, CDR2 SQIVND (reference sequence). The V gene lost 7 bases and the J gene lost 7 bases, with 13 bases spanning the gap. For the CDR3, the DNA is TGTGCCAGTACCGAGGTTCTGTTTGAAAAACTGTTTTTT. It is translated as CASTEVLFEKLFF.

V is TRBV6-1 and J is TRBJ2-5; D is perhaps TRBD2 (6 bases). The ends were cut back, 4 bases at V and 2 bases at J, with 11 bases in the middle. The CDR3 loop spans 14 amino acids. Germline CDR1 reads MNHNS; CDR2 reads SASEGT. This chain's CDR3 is CASSGGLEQETQYF. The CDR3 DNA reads TGTGCCAGCAGTGGGGGACTTGAGCAAGAGACCCAGTACTTC.

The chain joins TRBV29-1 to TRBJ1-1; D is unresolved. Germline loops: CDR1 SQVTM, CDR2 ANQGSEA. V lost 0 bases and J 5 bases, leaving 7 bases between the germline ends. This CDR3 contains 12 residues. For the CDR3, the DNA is TGCAGCGTTGAAGAATACAAGACTGAAGCTTTCTTT. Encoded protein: CSVEEYKTEAFF.

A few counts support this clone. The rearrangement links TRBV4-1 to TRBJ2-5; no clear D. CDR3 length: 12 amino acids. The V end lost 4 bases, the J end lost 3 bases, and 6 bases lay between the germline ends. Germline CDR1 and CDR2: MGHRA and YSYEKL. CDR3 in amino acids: CASSPSKETQYF. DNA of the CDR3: TGCGCCAGCAGCCCGAGCAAAGAGACCCAGTACTTC.

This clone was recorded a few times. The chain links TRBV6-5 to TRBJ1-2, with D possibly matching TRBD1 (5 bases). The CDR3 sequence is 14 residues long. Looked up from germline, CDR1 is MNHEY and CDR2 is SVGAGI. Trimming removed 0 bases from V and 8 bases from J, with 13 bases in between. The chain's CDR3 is CASSYSIGALGYTF. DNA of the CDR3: TGTGCCAGCAGTTACTCGATAGGGGCATTAGGCTACACCTTC.

CDR3 in amino acids: CASSPGVRADTQYF. The CDR3 nucleotides read TGCGCCAGCAGCCCCGGGGTCCGGGCAGATACGCAGTATTTT. V usage is TRBV5-1 and J usage is TRBJ2-3; maybe TRBD2 (5 bases). Trimming removed 4 bases from V and 4 bases from J, with 13 bases in between. CDR3 size: 14 residues. Germline loops: CDR1 SGHRS, CDR2 YFSETQ.

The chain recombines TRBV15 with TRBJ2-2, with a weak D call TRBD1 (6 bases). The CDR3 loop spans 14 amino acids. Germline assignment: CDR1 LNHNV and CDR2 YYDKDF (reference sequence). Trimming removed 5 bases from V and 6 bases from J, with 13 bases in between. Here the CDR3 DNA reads TGTGCCACCAGCTTGGGACATGCGGCCGGGGAGCTGTTTTTT. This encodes CATSLGHAAGELFF.

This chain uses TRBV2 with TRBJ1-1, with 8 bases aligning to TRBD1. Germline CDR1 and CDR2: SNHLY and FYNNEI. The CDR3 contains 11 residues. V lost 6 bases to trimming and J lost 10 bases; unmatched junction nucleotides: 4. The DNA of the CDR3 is TGTGCCAGCAGCCTAACAGGGGGAGCTTTCTTT. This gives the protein CASSLTGGAFF.

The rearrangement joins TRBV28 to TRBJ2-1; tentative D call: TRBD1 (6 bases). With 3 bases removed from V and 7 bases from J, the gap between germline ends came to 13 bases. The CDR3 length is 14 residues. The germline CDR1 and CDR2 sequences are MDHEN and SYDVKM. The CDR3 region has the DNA TGTGCCAGCAGTTTTTTCAGGGGCTATAATGAGCAGTTCTTC. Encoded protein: CASSFFRGYNEQFF.